These T cell receptor beta chains were read from a single sample in a study of T cell responses to AZD1222 COVID-19 vaccine. This table comes from immunoSEQ multiplex PCR, and its TCRdb copy is limited to in-frame clones, with some not included. The sample lists 80,000 to 100,000 clones, 80% to 90% occurring once. Sequenced material: peripheral blood, taken 28 days after the second AZD1222 dose. These receptors all come from an adult who received the AZD1222 COVID-19 vaccine. Each CDR3 is given with its conserved first and last residue. The D gene is left open where the match is weak. Clone size is not always given. Where it is, it says once, few, many or a class for expanded clones.

j_call,d_call,v_call,clone_size,cdr3_nt,cdr3_aa
TRBJ2-7,NA,TRBV7-9,NA,TGTGCCAGCAGCACCAGGGACGGCGGCTCCTACGAGCAGTACTTC,CASSTRDGGSYEQYF
TRBJ1-6,TRBD1,TRBV27,once,TGTGCCAGCAGTTCGCCCCCGACAGGGTCAAATTCACCCCTCCACTTT,CASSSPPTGSNSPLHF
TRBJ2-1,NA,TRBV24-1,NA,TGTGCCACCAGTGATTTCTGGACGGGAAATGAGCAGTTCTTC,CATSDFWTGNEQFF
TRBJ1-6,NA,TRBV2,NA,TGTGCCACTCTCCAAGCTGAGTATTCACCCCTCCACTTT,CATLQAEYSPLHF
TRBJ2-7,TRBD2,TRBV10-3,NA,TGTGCCATCAGTGAAGTTGCTAGCGGGAGGTCGTACGAGCAGTACTTC,CAISEVASGRSYEQYF
TRBJ2-7,NA,TRBV2,NA,TGTGCCAGCAGTGAAGCGTCGGCCGTTGTGTACGAGCAGTACTTC,CASSEASAVVYEQYF
TRBJ2-7,NA,TRBV10-3,once,TGTGCCATCAGAGGGGAGGGGGGTTACGAGCAGTACTTC,CAIRGEGGYEQYF
TRBJ2-1,TRBD2,TRBV7-8,NA,TGTGCCAGCAGCTGGACTAGCGGGCAGTACAATGAGCAGTTCTTC,CASSWTSGQYNEQFF
TRBJ2-1,NA,TRBV18,NA,TGTGCCAGCTCGCCTCGGGGCATTGATGGTGAGCAGTTCTTC,CASSPRGIDGEQFF
TRBJ2-7,NA,TRBV4-1,many,TGCGCCAGCAGCCAAGTTAGGAACAATTCCTACGAGCAGTACTTC,CASSQVRNNSYEQYF
TRBJ1-1,NA,TRBV28,once,TGTGCCAGCATAGGGGCAGGGGACCTGAACACTGAAGCTTTCTTT,CASIGAGDLNTEAFF
TRBJ2-2,TRBD1,TRBV28,NA,TGTGCCAGCAGCATCATCCGACAGGGTTTATTCCCCGGGGAGCTGTTTTTT,CASSIIRQGLFPGELFF
TRBJ2-7,NA,TRBV7-2,NA,TGTGCCAGCAGCTTAGTAGCGGACCCCTCCTACGAGCAGTACTTC,CASSLVADPSYEQYF
TRBJ2-2,TRBD1,TRBV7-3,NA,TGTGCCAGCTCCGGGACAGGGGTGACCGGGGAGCTGTTTTTT,CASSGTGVTGELFF
TRBJ2-1,NA,TRBV5-1,NA,TGCGCCAGCAGCCCCGACAGGTTCCATGAGCAGTTCTTC,CASSPDRFHEQFF
TRBJ1-4,NA,TRBV5-6,NA,TGTGCCAGCAGCTTGAAGGGGTTAGTTCTCACGGAAAAACTGTTTTTT,CASSLKGLVLTEKLFF
TRBJ1-4,NA,TRBV7-2,once,TGTGCCAGCAGCTTAGGAGACAGAGACGGGGAAAAACTGTTTTTT,CASSLGDRDGEKLFF
TRBJ2-7,TRBD2,TRBV3-1/TRBV3-2,NA,TGTGCCAGCAGCCAAGCATCTAGCGGGGGTGGGGAGCAGTACTTC,CASSQASSGGGEQYF
TRBJ1-1,TRBD1,TRBV5-6,NA,TGTGCCAGCAGCGACCCGGGACAGGGGACGAGGAACACTGAAGCTTTCTTT,CASSDPGQGTRNTEAFF
TRBJ1-2,NA,TRBV4-3,NA,TGCGCCAGCAGCCAAGATCAGGGAAACTATGGCTACACCTTC,CASSQDQGNYGYTF
TRBJ1-2,NA,TRBV27,few,TGTGCCAGCAGTCCGGAGGGTGGTCTTGGCTACACCTTC,CASSPEGGLGYTF
TRBJ1-5,TRBD1,TRBV30,NA,TGTGCCTGGAAACAGGGGGCGAATCAGCCCCAGCATTTT,CAWKQGANQPQHF
TRBJ2-5,NA,TRBV7-2,NA,TGTGCCAGCAGCTTAAAGTATCTGGGGGCCCTCGAGACCCAGTACTTC,CASSLKYLGALETQYF
TRBJ2-7,NA,TRBV5-4,NA,TGTGCCAGCAGCTTGGATTACAACTCCTACGAGCAGTACTTC,CASSLDYNSYEQYF
TRBJ2-7,TRBD2,TRBV19,NA,TGTGCCAGTAGTACACTAGCGGGAGGGGGGTCCTACGAGCAGTACTTC,CASSTLAGGGSYEQYF
TRBJ2-1,TRBD1,TRBV7-3,NA,TGTGCCAGCAGCTTAACGTTTATCCAGGGGGCTGAGCAGTTCTTC,CASSLTFIQGAEQFF
TRBJ2-5,NA,TRBV4-1,NA,TGCGCCAGCAGCCCCTCCTTGGGGGCCCAAGAGACCCAGTACTTC,CASSPSLGAQETQYF
TRBJ1-1,NA,TRBV24-1,NA,TGTGCCACCAGTGAGAACGGGGCTGAAGCTTTCTTT,CATSENGAEAFF
TRBJ1-5,NA,TRBV5-1,NA,TGCGCCAGCAGCCTAACCGGGACGGTGAATCAGCCCCAGCATTTT,CASSLTGTVNQPQHF
TRBJ1-1,NA,TRBV28,NA,TGTGCCAGCAGAGAAGGGAGGTCTGGGGGTACTGAAGCTTTCTTT,CASREGRSGGTEAFF
TRBJ1-4,TRBD1,TRBV5-1,NA,TGCGCCAGCAGCTCGGAGACAGGGAAGGAGGAACTGTTTTTT,CASSSETGKEELFF
TRBJ2-1,NA,TRBV10-3,NA,TGTGCCATCAGTGAAGGTTCTTACAATGAGCAGTTCTTC,CAISEGSYNEQFF
TRBJ1-1,NA,TRBV3-1/TRBV3-2,NA,TGTGCCAGCAGCCTTCTACAGGGGAACACTGAAGCTTTCTTT,CASSLLQGNTEAFF
TRBJ2-2,NA,TRBV5-1,NA,TGCGCCAGCAGCCCCGGGGGTAAGAACACCGGGGAGCTGTTTTTT,CASSPGGKNTGELFF
TRBJ2-5,NA,TRBV27,NA,TGTGCCAGCAGGCGTACCCTCCCGGGGCGGGAGACCCAGTACTTC,CASRRTLPGRETQYF
TRBJ2-5,NA,TRBV19,NA,TGTGCCAGTAGTATAAGGGAGACCCAGTACTTC,CASSIRETQYF
TRBJ1-1,NA,TRBV5-4,NA,TGTGCCAGCAGCTTGGAAGGGAGGGGCACTGAAGCTTTCTTT,CASSLEGRGTEAFF
TRBJ2-2,TRBD2,TRBV5-6,NA,TGTGCCAGCAGTTCGACTAGCACTAGGGAGCTGTTTTTT,CASSSTSTRELFF
TRBJ1-6,NA,TRBV10-1,NA,TGCGCCAGCAGCCGGGAGAGAAATTCACCCCTCCACTTT,CASSRERNSPLHF
TRBJ1-1,NA,TRBV28,NA,TGTGCCAGCAGTTTCCTGGCTCAAGGGAACACTGAAGCTTTCTTT,CASSFLAQGNTEAFF
TRBJ2-5,TRBD2,TRBV7-9,NA,TGTGCCAGCAGCCCCCCTTTTCGGGAGGGAGAGACCCAGTACTTC,CASSPPFREGETQYF
TRBJ2-7,NA,TRBV6-2/TRBV6-3,NA,TGTGCCAGCAGCCGACCCGGGACAATTTCCTACGAGCAGTACTTC,CASSRPGTISYEQYF
TRBJ2-7,TRBD1,TRBV2,once,TGTGCCAGCAGTGAATTCGACAGGGGATACTTCGGGCAGTACTTC,CASSEFDRGYFGQYF
TRBJ2-7,NA,TRBV28,few,TGTGCCAGCAGTTTAAACTACGAGCAGTACTTC,CASSLNYEQYF
TRBJ2-3,NA,TRBV6-2/TRBV6-3,NA,TGTGCCAGCAGTTACTCCCTCTACACAGATACGCAGTATTTT,CASSYSLYTDTQYF
TRBJ1-1,NA,TRBV7-2,once,TGTGCCAGCAGCTCGACAGGAGCATGGACTGAAGCTTTCTTT,CASSSTGAWTEAFF
TRBJ1-1,TRBD1,TRBV3-1/TRBV3-2,NA,TGTGCCAGCAGACAGGGGGCGATCACTGAAGCTTTCTTT,CASRQGAITEAFF
TRBJ1-4,TRBD1,TRBV5-1,NA,TGCGCCAGCAGCTTCACCGGGACAGGGGGTGAAAAACTGTTTTTT,CASSFTGTGGEKLFF
TRBJ2-7,NA,TRBV9,NA,TGTGCCAGCAGCGTAGGACAGGTCAACGAGCAGTACTTC,CASSVGQVNEQYF